A selection of T cell receptor beta chains follows, all from one sample in a study of blood T cells in healthy people across ages. One entry per CDR3 protein results from TCRdb running MiXCR on the 5' RACE reads. The profile covers 750,000 to 950,000 distinct CDR3 sequences, with about 29% appearing a single time and around 9.6% taken by the ten largest. A further study also used this sample, focusing on T cells of mothers and their children.

Source material: blood. These receptors came from a woman between 40 and 50 years old in good health. The CDR3 runs from the conserved cysteine through the conserved F or W. Fields, in order: D gene, clone size, V gene, J gene, CDR3 DNA, CDR3 protein. A D gene is named only where the DNA matches it firmly. For some rows the clone size is stated as once, few or many, or as a class when expanded; others skip it.

D gene: TRBD1
clone size: many
V gene: TRBV14
J gene: TRBJ2-1
CDR3 DNA: TGTGCCAGCAGCCAAGAGACAGGGGGATTCTACAATGAGCAGTTCTTC
CDR3 protein: CASSQETGGFYNEQFF

D gene: TRBD2
clone size: -
V gene: TRBV20-1
J gene: TRBJ2-1
CDR3 DNA: TGCAGTGCTAGCCTGGGACTAGGAGGCAATGAGCAGTTCTTC
CDR3 protein: CSASLGLGGNEQFF

D gene: TRBD1
clone size: -
V gene: TRBV5-6
J gene: TRBJ2-3
CDR3 DNA: TGTGCCAGCAGCCTCCCACAGGGGGCTAAGACAGATACGCAGTATTTT
CDR3 protein: CASSLPQGAKTDTQYF

D gene: TRBD1
clone size: many
V gene: TRBV12-3/TRBV12-4
J gene: TRBJ2-7
CDR3 DNA: TGTGCCAGCAGCCATCAGGGGGCCTGCGAGCAGTACTTC
CDR3 protein: CASSHQGACEQYF

D gene: TRBD1
clone size: many
V gene: TRBV28
J gene: TRBJ2-7
CDR3 DNA: TGTGCCAGCGGCCTAGGACAGGGTTCTGACGAGCAGTACTTC
CDR3 protein: CASGLGQGSDEQYF

D gene: -
clone size: many
V gene: TRBV12-3/TRBV12-4
J gene: TRBJ1-5
CDR3 DNA: TGTGCCAGCAGTCATCCGGGCAATCAGCCCCAGCATTTT
CDR3 protein: CASSHPGNQPQHF

D gene: -
clone size: few
V gene: TRBV5-1
J gene: TRBJ2-7
CDR3 DNA: TGCGCCAGCGGAGACTGGGGGCCAGGGGAGCAGTACTTC
CDR3 protein: CASGDWGPGEQYF

D gene: -
clone size: -
V gene: TRBV18
J gene: TRBJ2-5
CDR3 DNA: TGTGCCAGCTCTCCCAGGTCGGGGGACCAAGAGACCCAGTACTTC
CDR3 protein: CASSPRSGDQETQYF

D gene: TRBD2
clone size: many
V gene: TRBV6-6
J gene: TRBJ2-7
CDR3 DNA: TGTGCCAGCAGTTACGGCGGGGGGCGAAGCTCCTACGAGCAGTACTTC
CDR3 protein: CASSYGGGRSSYEQYF

D gene: TRBD2
clone size: few
V gene: TRBV2
J gene: TRBJ2-3
CDR3 DNA: TGTGCCAGCAGTGCTTCTACTAGCGGGGGCACAGATACGCAGTATTTT
CDR3 protein: CASSASTSGGTDTQYF

D gene: TRBD1
clone size: -
V gene: TRBV7-9
J gene: TRBJ2-5
CDR3 DNA: TGTGCCAGCAGCCCAGTTGGGGCAGGGGACAGGGAGCAGTACTTC
CDR3 protein: CASSPVGAGDREQYF

D gene: -
clone size: few
V gene: TRBV12-3/TRBV12-4
J gene: TRBJ1-5
CDR3 DNA: TGTGCCAGCAGTTTTGGGCGGGAATATAGCAATCAGCCCCAGCATTTT
CDR3 protein: CASSFGREYSNQPQHF

D gene: TRBD2
clone size: many
V gene: TRBV20-1
J gene: TRBJ2-7
CDR3 DNA: TGCAGTGCTAGCTACCAGCGGGGGGTCTACGAGCAGTACTTC
CDR3 protein: CSASYQRGVYEQYF

D gene: -
clone size: -
V gene: TRBV28
J gene: TRBJ1-5
CDR3 DNA: TGTGCCAGCATTTCGTTACGGAATCAGCCCCAGCATTTT
CDR3 protein: CASISLRNQPQHF

D gene: TRBD1
clone size: many
V gene: TRBV27
J gene: TRBJ1-1
CDR3 DNA: TGTGCCAGCAGTGGCCGGACAGGGAGGGTGAACACTGAAGCTTTCTTT
CDR3 protein: CASSGRTGRVNTEAFF

D gene: -
clone size: many
V gene: TRBV7-6
J gene: TRBJ2-3
CDR3 DNA: TGTGCCAGCAGCTCCGACTTAGCGCTCAGCACAGATACGCAGTATTTT
CDR3 protein: CASSSDLALSTDTQYF

D gene: -
clone size: -
V gene: TRBV5-6
J gene: TRBJ2-1
CDR3 DNA: TGTGCCAGCATCCCCTATCGCGGCGGGCCCAATGAGCAGTTCTTC
CDR3 protein: CASIPYRGGPNEQFF

D gene: TRBD2
clone size: -
V gene: TRBV15
J gene: TRBJ2-5
CDR3 DNA: TGTGCCACCACGGGAGGGGAAGAGACCCAGTACTTC
CDR3 protein: CATTGGEETQYF

D gene: TRBD1
clone size: -
V gene: TRBV6-5
J gene: TRBJ1-4
CDR3 DNA: TGTGCCAGCAGTTACCCCGGACAGGGGTATCGGGCAACTAATGAAAAACTGTTTTTT
CDR3 protein: CASSYPGQGYRATNEKLFF

D gene: TRBD2
clone size: -
V gene: TRBV7-3
J gene: TRBJ2-1
CDR3 DNA: TGTGCCAGCAGCCGGCCCCAAGCGGGGGGGGACGCAACCTACAATGAGCAGTTCTTC
CDR3 protein: CASSRPQAGGDATYNEQFF

D gene: TRBD1
clone size: -
V gene: TRBV4-2
J gene: TRBJ2-7
CDR3 DNA: TGTGCCAGCAGCCCCCCGGGACAGCGTTTCTACGAGCAGTACTTC
CDR3 protein: CASSPPGQRFYEQYF

D gene: TRBD2
clone size: many
V gene: TRBV5-1
J gene: TRBJ2-1
CDR3 DNA: TGTGCCAGCAGTTTTGGCGGGGGGGTTTACAATGAGCAGTTCTTC
CDR3 protein: CASSFGGGVYNEQFF

D gene: TRBD2
clone size: -
V gene: TRBV20-1
J gene: TRBJ2-7
CDR3 DNA: TGCAGTGCTACCAATCTAGCGGGGGGGTACGAGCAGTACTTC
CDR3 protein: CSATNLAGGYEQYF

D gene: TRBD1
clone size: many
V gene: TRBV6-2/TRBV6-3
J gene: TRBJ1-5
CDR3 DNA: TGTGCCAGCAGTTATCCCCCGACAGGGATGGGTGTCGGGCCCCAGCATTTT
CDR3 protein: CASSYPPTGMGVGPQHF

D gene: -
clone size: many
V gene: TRBV4-3
J gene: TRBJ2-3
CDR3 DNA: TGCGCCAGCAGCCCGGGGACTTTGGGGGATACGCAGTATTTT
CDR3 protein: CASSPGTLGDTQYF

D gene: -
clone size: -
V gene: TRBV28
J gene: TRBJ1-6
CDR3 DNA: TGTGCCAGTACCCTATGGGGGGCGACCCATAATTCACCCCTCCACTTT
CDR3 protein: CASTLWGATHNSPLHF

D gene: -
clone size: -
V gene: TRBV28
J gene: TRBJ1-5
CDR3 DNA: TGTGCCAGCAGTTTCCCTGACACCAGCAATCAGCCCCAGCATTTT
CDR3 protein: CASSFPDTSNQPQHF

D gene: TRBD2
clone size: -
V gene: TRBV6-5
J gene: TRBJ2-1
CDR3 DNA: TGTGCCAGCAGTTTGGCTAGCGGGCTTACTATAACCTACAATGAGCAGTTCTTC
CDR3 protein: CASSLASGLTITYNEQFF

D gene: -
clone size: -
V gene: TRBV12-3/TRBV12-4
J gene: TRBJ2-3
CDR3 DNA: TGTGCCAGCAGTTTAGCGCTACTAGGAAGCGCAGATGCGCAGTATTTT
CDR3 protein: CASSLALLGSADAQYF

D gene: TRBD2
clone size: many
V gene: TRBV12-3/TRBV12-4
J gene: TRBJ2-5
CDR3 DNA: TGTGCCAGCAGTCACCAGCGGGGGGGCGGGGAGACCCAGTACTTC
CDR3 protein: CASSHQRGGGETQYF

D gene: -
clone size: once
V gene: TRBV5-1
J gene: TRBJ1-2
CDR3 DNA: TGCGCCAGCAGCCCCCCGGTCTTGGGGGCTGGCTACACCTTC
CDR3 protein: CASSPPVLGAGYTF

D gene: -
clone size: -
V gene: TRBV28
J gene: TRBJ2-5
CDR3 DNA: TGTGCCAGCAGTTTCGGGCCCCAGGGGGGTGGAGAGACCCAGTACTTC
CDR3 protein: CASSFGPQGGGETQYF

D gene: -
clone size: few
V gene: TRBV29-1
J gene: TRBJ2-4
CDR3 DNA: TGCAGCGTTGAAGAAAGGGGCAGGGACATTGTCCACAATGAGCAGTACTTC
CDR3 protein: CSVEERGRDIVHNEQYF

D gene: -
clone size: many
V gene: TRBV7-2
J gene: TRBJ1-2
CDR3 DNA: TGTGCCAGCATCTCCGGGACATTCGGATACACCTTC
CDR3 protein: CASISGTFGYTF

D gene: TRBD1
clone size: -
V gene: TRBV12-3/TRBV12-4
J gene: TRBJ1-2
CDR3 DNA: TGTGCCAGCAGTCAGCGGGACAGGGACTTTTATGGCTACACCTTC
CDR3 protein: CASSQRDRDFYGYTF

D gene: -
clone size: -
V gene: TRBV24-1
J gene: TRBJ1-2
CDR3 DNA: TGTGCCACCAGTACCAACGGGGGACGCGACTATGGCTACACCTTC
CDR3 protein: CATSTNGGRDYGYTF

D gene: -
clone size: -
V gene: TRBV7-9
J gene: TRBJ1-1
CDR3 DNA: TGTGCCAGCAGCCCAGACGCAGAAATGAACACTGAAGCTTTCTTT
CDR3 protein: CASSPDAEMNTEAFF

D gene: TRBD2
clone size: -
V gene: TRBV27
J gene: TRBJ2-5
CDR3 DNA: TGTGCCAGCAGTTTACTAGCGGGGGGGCGGAATGAGCAGTACTTC
CDR3 protein: CASSLLAGGRNEQYF

D gene: -
clone size: many
V gene: TRBV5-1
J gene: TRBJ2-7
CDR3 DNA: TGCGCCAGCATCGTGGGTAACGAGCAGTACTTC
CDR3 protein: CASIVGNEQYF

D gene: -
clone size: -
V gene: TRBV3-1
J gene: TRBJ2-1
CDR3 DNA: TGTGCCAGCAGCCAAGATTTGGCCTACAATGAGCAGTTCTTC
CDR3 protein: CASSQDLAYNEQFF

D gene: -
clone size: -
V gene: TRBV20-1
J gene: TRBJ2-2
CDR3 DNA: TGCAGTGCTAGAAACGGGGGGCTGAGCACCGGGGAGCTGTTTTTT
CDR3 protein: CSARNGGLSTGELFF

D gene: -
clone size: -
V gene: TRBV4-2
J gene: TRBJ2-1
CDR3 DNA: TGTGCCAGCAGCCAAGATCCCGGGGGAAACAATGAGCAGTTCTTC
CDR3 protein: CASSQDPGGNNEQFF

D gene: -
clone size: many
V gene: TRBV27
J gene: TRBJ2-7
CDR3 DNA: TGTGCCAGCAGCGAACCGACAGCTCCTCCCTACGAGCAGTACTTC
CDR3 protein: CASSEPTAPPYEQYF

D gene: TRBD2
clone size: -
V gene: TRBV7-9
J gene: TRBJ2-1
CDR3 DNA: TGTGCCAGCAGCTTAGGGGCGCGCGGGGGGATTTACAATGAGCAGTTCTTC
CDR3 protein: CASSLGARGGIYNEQFF

D gene: TRBD1
clone size: few
V gene: TRBV28
J gene: TRBJ2-7
CDR3 DNA: TGTGCCAGCAGTTTGGTGGGGGGGACAGGGCCCTACGAGCAGTACTTC
CDR3 protein: CASSLVGGTGPYEQYF

D gene: -
clone size: -
V gene: TRBV13
J gene: TRBJ2-5
CDR3 DNA: TGTGCCAGCAGCAGAAAAAGATACCCGGGACACGAACAAGAGACCCAGTACTTC
CDR3 protein: CASSRKRYPGHEQETQYF

D gene: TRBD2
clone size: many
V gene: TRBV4-3
J gene: TRBJ2-5
CDR3 DNA: TGCGCCAGCAGCCAATCGTTCTTGCGGGGGGGTCAAGAGACCCAGTACTTC
CDR3 protein: CASSQSFLRGGQETQYF

D gene: -
clone size: many
V gene: TRBV9
J gene: TRBJ2-3
CDR3 DNA: TGTGCCAGCAGCGTGTCGTCCGGCCGGGGGCAAGATACGCAGTATTTT
CDR3 protein: CASSVSSGRGQDTQYF

D gene: -
clone size: -
V gene: TRBV7-9
J gene: TRBJ1-1
CDR3 DNA: TGTGCCAGCAGCTCCCGGACAGACTCCGTTTGGGCTGAAGCTTTCTTT
CDR3 protein: CASSSRTDSVWAEAFF

D gene: -
clone size: many
V gene: TRBV7-6
J gene: TRBJ1-2
CDR3 DNA: TGTGCCAGCAGCTTATTGGAACAGTCCCCTAACTATGGCTACACCTTC
CDR3 protein: CASSLLEQSPNYGYTF

D gene: -
clone size: once
V gene: TRBV4-2
J gene: TRBJ1-5
CDR3 DNA: TGTGCCAGCAGCCAAGTTCTAGGGGGCAATCAGCCCCAGCATTTT
CDR3 protein: CASSQVLGGNQPQHF

D gene: -
clone size: -
V gene: TRBV6-2/TRBV6-3
J gene: TRBJ2-7
CDR3 DNA: TGTGCCAGCACCCAGACTAGAATCGGCTCCTACGAGCAGTACTTC
CDR3 protein: CASTQTRIGSYEQYF

D gene: -
clone size: -
V gene: TRBV28
J gene: TRBJ1-2
CDR3 DNA: TGTGCCAGCAGTTTATGGTGGTGGAATGGCCACACCTTC
CDR3 protein: CASSLWWWNGHTF

D gene: TRBD2
clone size: many
V gene: TRBV20-1
J gene: TRBJ2-1
CDR3 DNA: TGCAGTGCTAGAGGAGGACTAGCGGGGGGTTACAATGAGCAGTTCTTC
CDR3 protein: CSARGGLAGGYNEQFF

D gene: -
clone size: many
V gene: TRBV29-1
J gene: TRBJ1-2
CDR3 DNA: TGCAGCGTTGAGAGGATTAACTATGGCTACACCTTC
CDR3 protein: CSVERINYGYTF